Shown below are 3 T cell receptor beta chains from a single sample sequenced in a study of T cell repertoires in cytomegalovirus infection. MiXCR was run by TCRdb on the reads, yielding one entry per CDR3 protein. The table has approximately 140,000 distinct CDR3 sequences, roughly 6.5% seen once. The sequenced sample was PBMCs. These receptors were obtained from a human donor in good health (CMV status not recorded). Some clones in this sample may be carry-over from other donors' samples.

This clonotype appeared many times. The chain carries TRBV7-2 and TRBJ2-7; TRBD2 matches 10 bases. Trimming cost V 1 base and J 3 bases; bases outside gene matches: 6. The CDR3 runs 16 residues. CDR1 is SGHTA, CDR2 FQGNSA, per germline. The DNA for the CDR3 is TGTGCCAGCAGCTTAGATCCAGCGGGGGGGTACTACGAGCAGTACTTC. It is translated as CASSLDPAGGYYEQYF.

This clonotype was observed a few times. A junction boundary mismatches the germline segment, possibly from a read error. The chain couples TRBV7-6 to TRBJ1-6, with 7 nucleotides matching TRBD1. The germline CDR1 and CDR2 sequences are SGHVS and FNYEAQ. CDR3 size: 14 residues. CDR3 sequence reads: CASSPGTDNSRLHF. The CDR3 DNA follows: TGTGCCAGTTCTCCCGGGACAGATAATTCACGCCTCCACTTT. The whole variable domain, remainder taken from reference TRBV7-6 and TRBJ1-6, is GAGVSQSPRYKVTKRGQDVALRCDPISGHVSLYWYRQALGQGPEFLTYFNYEAQQDKSGLPNDRFSAERPEGSISTLTIQRTEQRDSAMYRCASSPGTDNSRLHFGNGTRLTVT.

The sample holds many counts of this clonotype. For the CDR3, the DNA is TGTGCCAGTAGTACGTCGACAGGCAACTACAATGAGCAGTTCTTC. Translated: CASSTSTGNYNEQFF. The chain joins TRBV19 to TRBJ2-1; maybe TRBD1 (6 bases). The CDR3 sequence is 15 residues long. Between the trimmed V and J ends, which lost 4 bases and 3 bases, there was a span of 13 bases. Germline V gene sequence: CDR1 LNHDA, CDR2 SQIVND (reference sequence).